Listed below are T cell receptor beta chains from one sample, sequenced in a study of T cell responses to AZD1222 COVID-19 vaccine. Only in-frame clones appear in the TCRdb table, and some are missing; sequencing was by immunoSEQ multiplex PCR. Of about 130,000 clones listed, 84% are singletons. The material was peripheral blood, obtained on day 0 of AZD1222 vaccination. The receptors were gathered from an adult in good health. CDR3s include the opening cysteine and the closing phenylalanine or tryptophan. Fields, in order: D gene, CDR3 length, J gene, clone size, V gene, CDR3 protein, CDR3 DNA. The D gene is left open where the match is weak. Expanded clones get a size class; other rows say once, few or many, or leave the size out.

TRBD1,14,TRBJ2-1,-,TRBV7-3,CASSLTGGEVEQFF,TGTGCCAGCAGCTTGACAGGGGGGGAGGTTGAGCAGTTCTTC
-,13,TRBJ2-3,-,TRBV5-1,CASSPPMGDTQYF,TGCGCCAGCAGCCCGCCTATGGGAGATACGCAGTATTTT
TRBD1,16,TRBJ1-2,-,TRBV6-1,CASSEATGGAWYGYTF,TGTGCCAGCAGTGAAGCCACAGGGGGCGCGTGGTATGGCTACACCTTC
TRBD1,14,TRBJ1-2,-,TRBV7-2,CASSSGQGGYGYTF,TGTGCCAGCAGCTCGGGACAGGGGGGCTATGGCTACACCTTC
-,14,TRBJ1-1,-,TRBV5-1,CASSSEGVRTEAFF,TGCGCCAGCAGCTCGGAAGGCGTTAGGACTGAAGCTTTCTTT
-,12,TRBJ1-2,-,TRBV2,CASSDTSYGYTF,TGTGCCAGCAGTGACACTAGCTATGGCTACACCTTC
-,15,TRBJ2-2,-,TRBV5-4,CASSPSGGGTGELFF,TGTGCCAGCAGTCCTTCCGGGGGAGGCACCGGGGAGCTGTTTTTT
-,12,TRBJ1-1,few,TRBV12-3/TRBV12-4,CATISLGAEAFF,TGTGCCACCATATCTCTCGGGGCGGAGGCTTTCTTT
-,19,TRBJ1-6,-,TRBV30,CAWSVRSSSISIYNSPLHF,TGTGCCTGGAGTGTAAGGTCTTCATCAATCTCCATCTATAATTCACCCCTCCACTTT
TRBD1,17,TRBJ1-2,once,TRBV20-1,CSASSGTGNIYGFGYTF,TGCAGTGCTAGTTCCGGGACAGGGAACATTTATGGATTTGGCTACACCTTC
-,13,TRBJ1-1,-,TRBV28,CASVTDSGTEAFF,TGTGCCAGCGTCACGGACAGCGGCACTGAAGCTTTCTTT
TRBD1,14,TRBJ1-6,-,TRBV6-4,CASRGQGVNSPLHF,TGTGCCAGCAGAGGACAGGGAGTCAATTCACCCCTCCACTTT
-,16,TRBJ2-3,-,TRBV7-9,CASSTRTGLSTDTQYF,TGTGCCAGCAGCACTCGGACAGGACTAAGCACAGATACGCAGTATTTT
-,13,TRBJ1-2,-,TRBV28,CASSSQVNYGYTF,TGTGCCAGCAGTTCTCAGGTGAACTATGGCTACACCTTC
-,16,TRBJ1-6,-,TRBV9,CASSVERGARNSPLHF,TGTGCCAGCAGCGTAGAGCGAGGGGCGCGTAATTCACCCCTCCACTTT
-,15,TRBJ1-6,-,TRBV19,CASSIVSQENPPLHF,TGTGCCAGTAGTATAGTAAGCCAGGAGAATCCACCCCTCCACTTT
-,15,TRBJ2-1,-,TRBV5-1,CASSLEEVKYNEQFF,TGCGCCAGCAGCTTGGAAGAGGTGAAATACAATGAGCAGTTCTTC
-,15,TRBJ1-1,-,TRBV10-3,CAISRGPGPNTEAFF,TGTGCCATCAGTAGAGGGCCGGGACCGAACACTGAAGCTTTCTTT
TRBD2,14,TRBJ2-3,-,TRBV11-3,CASSFGTSGDTQYF,TGTGCCAGCAGCTTCGGGACTAGCGGAGATACGCAGTATTTT
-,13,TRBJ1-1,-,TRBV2,CASSDRVGVEAFF,TGTGCCAGCAGTGACAGAGTTGGGGTTGAAGCTTTCTTT
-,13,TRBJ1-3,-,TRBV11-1,CASSGSSGNTIYF,TGTGCCAGCAGCGGAAGCTCTGGAAACACCATATATTTT
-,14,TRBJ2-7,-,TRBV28,CASSLDPPIYEQYF,TGTGCCAGCAGTTTAGATCCCCCCATTTACGAGCAGTACTTC
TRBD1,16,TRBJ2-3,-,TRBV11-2,CASSFRDRVITDTQYF,TGTGCCAGCAGCTTTCGGGACAGGGTTATCACAGATACGCAGTATTTT
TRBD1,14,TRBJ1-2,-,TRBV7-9,CASSWTGGDYGYTF,TGTGCCAGCAGCTGGACAGGGGGCGACTATGGCTACACCTTC
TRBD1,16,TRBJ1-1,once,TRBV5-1,CASSLDTDRGGTEAFF,TGCGCCAGCAGCTTGGACACAGACAGGGGGGGCACTGAAGCTTTCTTT
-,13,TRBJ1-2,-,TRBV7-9,CASSLGGIWGYTF,TGTGCCAGCAGCCTAGGGGGAATTTGGGGCTACACCTTC
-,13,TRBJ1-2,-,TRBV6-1,CASSDAEDYGYTF,TGTGCCAGCAGTGACGCCGAAGACTATGGCTACACCTTC
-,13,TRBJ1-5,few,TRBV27,CASAVRGVIPQHF,TGTGCCAGCGCCGTTCGGGGAGTAATACCCCAGCATTTT
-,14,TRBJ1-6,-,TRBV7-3,CASSTGAGQSPLHF,TGTGCCAGCAGCACTGGAGCCGGCCAATCACCCCTCCACTTT
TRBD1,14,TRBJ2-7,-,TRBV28,CASSLPGQVYEQYF,TGTGCCAGCAGTCTTCCGGGACAGGTCTACGAGCAGTACTTC
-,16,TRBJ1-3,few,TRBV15,CATSRDDSRSGNTIYF,TGTGCCACCAGCAGAGATGACTCACGCTCTGGAAACACCATATATTTT
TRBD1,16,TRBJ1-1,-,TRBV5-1,CASSILPGQVNTEAFF,TGCGCCAGCAGCATACTCCCGGGACAGGTAAACACTGAAGCTTTCTTT
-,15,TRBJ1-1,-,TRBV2,CASSEAGRGATEAFF,TGTGCCAGCAGTGAAGCAGGGAGAGGAGCAACCGAAGCTTTCTTT
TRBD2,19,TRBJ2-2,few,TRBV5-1,CASSSTAAGGPSNTGELFF,TGCGCCAGCAGCTCCACCGCAGCGGGGGGGCCTTCGAACACCGGGGAGCTGTTTTTT
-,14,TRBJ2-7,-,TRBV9,CASSVDGGFYEQYF,TGTGCCAGCAGCGTAGACGGGGGATTTTACGAGCAGTACTTC
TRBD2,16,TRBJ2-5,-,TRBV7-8,CASSLGGTSGGETQYF,TGTGCCAGCAGCTTAGGAGGGACTAGCGGGGGAGAGACCCAGTACTTC
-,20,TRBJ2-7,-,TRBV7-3,CASSLTHGTGGLRGPYEQYF,TGTGCCAGCAGCTTAACGCACGGGACCGGGGGTCTCAGAGGGCCCTACGAGCAGTACTTC
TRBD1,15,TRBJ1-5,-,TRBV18,CASSPTGGGNQPQHF,TGTGCCAGCTCACCAACAGGGGGCGGCAATCAGCCCCAGCATTTT